The T cell receptor beta chain under discussion was sequenced for a study of cytomegalovirus exposure and HLA in healthy donors. The study ran its PCR with 60 Vbeta and 13 Jbeta primers. The data were produced by immunoSEQ multiplex PCR, yet TCRdb's version contains in-frame clones alone and is incomplete. The profile covers about 170,000 clones, with about 59% appearing a single time and roughly 2.9% taken by the ten largest. The length of the CDR3 is 14 residues. Trimming left V 2 bases short and J 2 bases short, with 9 bases between. The germline CDR1 and CDR2 sequences are SGHNT and YYREEE (reference sequence). This clone turned up a few times.

The source material was PBMCs. The chain joins TRBV5-4 to TRBJ2-3; D call uncertain. This TCR came from a man in his forties or fifties in good health and CMV-seronegative. CDR3 in DNA: TGTGCCAGCAGCTTAATAGCCGACACAGATACGCAGTATTTT. Translating gives CASSLIADTDTQYF. The full variable domain, in which reference TRBV5-4 and TRBJ2-3 provide the parts outside the CDR3, is ETGVTQSPTHLIKTRGQQVTLRCSSQSGHNTVSWYQQALGQGPQFIFQYYREEENGRGNFPPRFSGLQFPNYSSELNVNALELDDSALYLCASSLIADTDTQYFGPGTRLTVL.